This is a list of T cell receptor beta chains from one sample in a study of cytomegalovirus exposure and HLA in healthy donors. Only in-frame clones appear in the TCRdb table, and some are missing; sequencing was by immunoSEQ multiplex PCR. The data hold just over 200,000 clones, with 82% observed a single time. Sequenced input: PBMCs. Every receptor here comes from a middle-aged woman in good health and CMV-seronegative. Each CDR3 is given without its conserved first and last residue. Each record gives: clone size, V gene, J gene, CDR3 protein. Size values are once, few and many counts, or a class for expanded clones, and some rows have none.

size: NA; V: TRBV11-1; J: TRBJ1-5; CDR3: ASSLGGKINQPQH
size: NA; V: TRBV19; J: TRBJ2-7; CDR3: ASSPGQGPYEQY
size: NA; V: TRBV11-2; J: TRBJ2-1; CDR3: ASSPLAGGYNEQF
size: NA; V: TRBV28; J: TRBJ2-7; CDR3: ASSGATVSYEQY
size: NA; V: TRBV28; J: NA; CDR3: ASSSGQGTYEQY
size: NA; V: TRBV29-1; J: TRBJ2-1; CDR3: SVAGTGHYNEQF
size: NA; V: TRBV7-3; J: TRBJ1-2; CDR3: ASSLGPSPGQGGYGYT
size: NA; V: TRBV6-5; J: TRBJ2-7; CDR3: ASSQQGPISYEQY
size: NA; V: TRBV23-1; J: TRBJ1-5; CDR3: ASSPDRGSSQPQH
size: NA; V: TRBV13; J: TRBJ2-3; CDR3: ASSEGLAGGLGDTQY
size: NA; V: TRBV2; J: TRBJ2-5; CDR3: ASTEGVASGRSRETQY
size: few; V: TRBV7-3; J: TRBJ2-3; CDR3: ASSSWGRADTQY
size: few; V: TRBV7-9; J: TRBJ1-1; CDR3: SSSFQGTVTEAF
size: NA; V: TRBV7-9; J: TRBJ1-2; CDR3: ASSLAGVDYGYT
size: NA; V: TRBV2; J: TRBJ1-6; CDR3: ASSLDSPLH
size: NA; V: TRBV30; J: TRBJ1-3; CDR3: AWGTGISNTIY
size: NA; V: TRBV28; J: TRBJ1-2; CDR3: ASSLYRNYGYT
size: once; V: TRBV7-9; J: TRBJ1-3; CDR3: ASSPTGVGNTIY
size: NA; V: TRBV14; J: TRBJ2-2; CDR3: ARDRGWSPGELF
size: NA; V: TRBV5-4; J: TRBJ1-1; CDR3: ASSLNTGNTEAF
size: NA; V: TRBV7-8; J: TRBJ1-6; CDR3: ASSKGMAGSGSYNSPLH
size: NA; V: TRBV5-1; J: TRBJ2-3; CDR3: ASRGLADFTDTQY
size: NA; V: TRBV5-1; J: TRBJ1-1; CDR3: ASSPYEMQDTEAF
size: NA; V: TRBV25-1; J: TRBJ2-7; CDR3: AKKQGFDPYEQY
size: NA; V: TRBV6-5; J: TRBJ1-1; CDR3: ASTRAPQGNTEAF
size: NA; V: TRBV28; J: TRBJ2-2; CDR3: ASISGTNTGELF
size: few; V: TRBV7-9; J: TRBJ1-1; CDR3: ASRLSPLNTEAF
size: NA; V: TRBV2; J: TRBJ2-7; CDR3: AREGQGPYEQY
size: NA; V: TRBV28; J: TRBJ2-1; CDR3: ASSLSDSNNEQF
size: NA; V: TRBV6-5; J: TRBJ2-2; CDR3: ASRSQAYTGELF
size: NA; V: TRBV7-9; J: TRBJ2-1; CDR3: ASRSGLEYYNEQF
size: NA; V: TRBV19; J: TRBJ2-7; CDR3: ASTPAGGTYEQY
size: NA; V: TRBV27; J: TRBJ2-5; CDR3: ASRKRAGGRPEETQY
size: NA; V: TRBV11-3; J: TRBJ2-5; CDR3: ASSPGEGLAVRETQY
size: NA; V: TRBV9; J: TRBJ1-1; CDR3: ASSVGPGGRTEAF
size: few; V: TRBV10-1; J: TRBJ2-1; CDR3: ANPTRDEQF